The present T cell receptor beta chain was sequenced within a study of shared clonotypes between healthy human individuals. As for the study in general: Per donor, CD8 memory used one plate, CD8 naive used two, CD4 memory used three and CD4 naive used three.

This clone occurred a few times. Its antigen is still unknown. Study conclusions and caveats: Unshared clonotypes carried lower generation probabilities than those common to all four donors. Sorted-subset samples were not fully sequenced, rarefaction indicated.

Only in-frame clones appear in the TCRdb table, and some are missing; sequencing was by immunoSEQ multiplex PCR. This repertoire shows around 1,000,000 clones, approximately 80% found once; its top ten account for approximately 0.9%. This receptor was taken from a man younger than 35 in good health. Some clones in this sample may be carry-over from other donors' samples. What was sequenced was memory CD4+ T cells from PBMCs. Subset noted: CD45RA-negative fraction.

CDR3 protein: CAISEGEIGDSRYTF. DNA of the CDR3: TGTGCCATCAGTGAGGGGGAAATCGGTGATTCCCGCTACACCTTC. This sequence joins TRBV10-3 and TRBJ1-2; D remains unclear. The germline CDR1 and CDR2 sequences are ENHRY and SYGVKD. There are 15 residues in the CDR3. V lost 2 bases and J lost 9, with 19 bases in between.